One sample yielded the 14 T cell receptor beta chains listed below, sequenced in a study of CD8+CD57+ T cells in acquired aplastic anemia. Using genomic DNA as the template, TCR beta VDJ and CDR3 profiling was carried out. Each CDR3 protein is one row after TCRdb ran MiXCR on the reads. The table has approximately 130,000 distinct CDR3 sequences, roughly two fifths seen once; the top ten hold less than 8.5%. Material for sequencing was sorted CD4+, CD8+, or CD8+CD57+ T cells (not recorded which) from PBMCs. The source of these receptors is a human donor in good health, serving as a control.

This clonotype has a count of ten or more. The genes are TRBV5-1 and TRBJ2-5, with D perhaps TRBD1 or TRBD2 (5 bases each). V was clipped by 4 bases and J by 6 bases, with 22 bases between them. The CDR3 is 16 residues long. Germline values: CDR1 SGHRS, CDR2 YFSETQ. The CDR3 is CASSPRVQQAGKTQYF. The CDR3 DNA reads TGCGCCAGCAGCCCCCGGGTACAACAGGCCGGGAAGACCCAGTACTTC.

In this sample, this clonotype turned up many times. This chain connects TRBV27 to TRBJ2-1; D tentatively fits TRBD1 or TRBD2 (5 bases each). CDR3 length: 16 residues. With 6 bases removed from V and 5 bases from J, the gap between germline ends came to 20 bases. The germline gives CDR1 MNHEY, CDR2 SMNVEV (reference sequence). CDR3 region: CASSLRAGQRNNEQFF. Written as DNA, the CDR3 is TGTGCCAGCAGCTTGAGGGCAGGGCAGAGGAACAATGAGCAGTTCTTC.

This clonotype was observed many times. The chain uses TRBV7-9 and TRBJ1-6, with 11 nucleotides matching TRBD1. Germline CDR1 is SEHNR and CDR2 is FQNEAQ (reference sequence). Germline trimming cut 4 bases from V and 9 bases from J; bases unmatched to any gene: 5. The CDR3 is made up of 15 amino acids. CDR3 in DNA: TGTGCCAGCAGCTACGGACAGGGGGCTAGTTCACCCCTCCACTTT. Protein product: CASSYGQGASSPLHF.

This clonotype has at least ten counts. The CDR3 loop reads CATSDLGSPAFF. As DNA, the CDR3 is TGTGCCACCAGTGATTTGGGCAGTCCTGCTTTCTTT. The chain employs TRBV24-1 and TRBJ1-1; unclear D gene. V dropped 0 bases and J dropped 11 bases, with 9 bases sitting between them. This CDR3 has 12 residues. Germline assignment: CDR1 KGHDR and CDR2 SFDVKD.

In the case of this clonotype: Because it lacks the conserved phenylalanine or tryptophan at the end, this CDR3 is likely a read error. The DNA is left out, because the CDR3 cannot be placed on it with certainty; the CDR3 is given as TCRdb lists it. The chain uses TRBV24-1 and TRBJ1-2; the D call TRBD1 from the table was never checked on the DNA. Both ends counted, the CDR3 spans 14 residues. Germline V lookup: CDR1 KGHDR, CDR2 SFDVKD. The CDR3: CATSDGQGTYGCTL.

For the CDR3, the DNA is TGTGCCTCCCGATCTGGGGCCAACGTCCTGACTTTC. Translated, it gives CASRSGANVLTF. This rearrangement joins TRBV7-9 to TRBJ2-6, with unresolved D. Trimming removed 11 bases from V and 1 base from J, with 6 bases in between. CDR1 and CDR2 (germline): SEHNR, FQNEAQ (reference sequence). There are 12 residues in the CDR3. The full variable domain, its missing parts supplied by reference TRBV7-9 and TRBJ2-6, is DTGVSQNPRHKITKRGQNVTFRCDPISEHNRLYWYRQTLGQGPEFLTYFQNEAQLEKSRLLSDRFSAERPKGSFSTLEIQRTEQGDSAMYLCASRSGANVLTFGAGSRLTVL.

In this sample, this clonotype turned up many times. The chain uses TRBV9 and TRBJ1-4; TRBD1 matches at 7 bases. The germline V gene encodes CDR1 SGDLS and CDR2 YYNGEE. This CDR3 is built from 14 residues. J was trimmed by 3 bases and V by 2 bases; bases with no gene match: 1. Here the CDR3 reads CASSVGTANEKLFF. In DNA form, the CDR3 reads TGTGCCAGCAGCGTCGGGACAGCTAATGAAAAACTGTTTTTT.

This clonotype occurred many times. This sequence joins TRBV29-1 and TRBJ1-5; D is unresolved. The CDR3 consists of 13 residues. The V gene lost 4 bases and the J gene lost 3 bases, with 10 bases spanning the gap. CDR1 and CDR2 (germline): SQVTM, ANQGSEA. The CDR3 region has the DNA TGCAGCGTTGCATTGGGGTACAATCAGCCCCAGCATTTT. Its protein product is CSVALGYNQPQHF.

The table lists this clonotype with many counts. The CDR3 protein is CASSSQVANQPQHF. In DNA, the CDR3 is TGTGCCAGCAGTTCCCAAGTGGCTAATCAGCCCCAGCATTTT. V and J are TRBV11-3 and TRBJ1-5; D remains unclear. Per germline, CDR1 SGHNT and CDR2 YENEEA. The length of the CDR3 is 14 residues. V was clipped by 6 bases and J by 4 bases, with 13 bases between them.

This clonotype was observed at least ten times. V usage is TRBV19 and J usage is TRBJ1-6; D is unresolved. This CDR3 is built from 16 residues. Per germline, CDR1 LNHDA and CDR2 SQIVND (reference sequence). Deletions cut 3 bases from V and 2 bases from J, with 11 bases between. In DNA form, the CDR3 reads TGTGCCAGTAGTATTGATGAGGCTGCCTATAATTCACCCCTCCACTTT. Amino acid sequence: CASSIDEAAYNSPLHF.

This clonotype was recorded a few times. This chain connects TRBV15 to TRBJ1-6; the D gene is possibly TRBD1 (5 bases). V lost 3 bases, J lost 7 bases, and 10 bases lay in between. This CDR3 spans 14 amino acids. Germline CDR1 LNHNV, CDR2 YYDKDF (reference sequence). The CDR3, as DNA: TGTGCCACCAGCAGCAGGGATAGGAATTCACCCCTCCACTTT. Translated: CATSSRDRNSPLHF.

This sequence joins TRBV7-9 and TRBJ2-7; a weak D match, TRBD2 (7 bases). The CDR3 length is 14 residues. V was shortened by 5 bases and J by 6 bases, with 17 bases between the two germline ends. Germline V gene data show CDR1 as SEHNR and CDR2 as FQNEAQ (reference sequence). CDR3 in DNA: TGTGCCAGCAGCGCCGAGTGGGAGGGGGGCGAGCAGTACTTC. Its protein is CASSAEWEGGEQYF.

This chain uses TRBV24-1 with TRBJ2-5; no clear D. Germline values: CDR1 KGHDR, CDR2 SFDVKD. V was shortened by 4 bases and J by 1 base, with 6 bases between the two germline ends. The CDR3 consists of 13 residues. In DNA, the CDR3 is TGTGCCACCAGTGACCTCTCCCAAGAGACCCAGTACTTC. This sequence encodes CATSDLSQETQYF.

In the case of this clonotype: This may stem from a read error, because a much larger clone lies one nucleotide away. Given the absence of the conserved phenylalanine or tryptophan at the CDR3 end, a read error is likely. The genes are TRBV20-1 and TRBJ1-3; no clear D. Germline CDR1 is DFQATT and CDR2 is SNEGSKA (reference sequence). CDR3 size: 14 residues. Trimming took 2 bases from V and 0 from J, leaving 8 bases between them. The CDR3 loop reads CSARMEYSGNTIYS. The CDR3 region has the DNA TGCAGTGCTAGAATGGAATACTCTGGAAACACCATATATTCT.